A selection of T cell receptor beta chains follows, all from one sample in a study of T cells in Graves' hyperthyroidism and ophthalmopathy. MiXCR, applied by TCRdb to the multiplex PCR reads, yields one record per CDR3 protein. The data hold about 640,000 distinct CDR3 sequences, with 45% observed a single time. The sequenced sample consisted of peripheral blood or thyroid tissue (not recorded which). The receptors were sampled from an adult man with Graves' disease, either hyperthyroidism or ophthalmopathy (not recorded which). Both conserved end residues are part of each CDR3. Fields, in order: J gene, clone size, D gene, V gene, CDR3 DNA, CDR3 protein. A D gene is named only where the DNA matches it firmly. Clone size appears in some rows only: once, few, many, or a class for an expanded clone.

J: TRBJ2-7; size: -; D: TRBD2; V: TRBV7-9; DNA: TGTGCCAGCAGCTTAGGGGGACTAGCGGGAGGTGTGGCCGAGCAGTACTTC; CDR3: CASSLGGLAGGVAEQYF
J: TRBJ2-7; size: -; D: -; V: TRBV2; DNA: TGTGCCAGTAGCCCATACCGGGACAAGACCTACGAGCAGTACTTC; CDR3: CASSPYRDKTYEQYF
J: TRBJ1-5; size: -; D: TRBD1; V: TRBV20-1; DNA: TGCAGTGGACAGGGCGGCAATCAGCCCCAGCATTTT; CDR3: CSGQGGNQPQHF
J: TRBJ2-7; size: few; D: TRBD1; V: TRBV20-1; DNA: TGCAGTGCTAGACTCCGGGACAGACCTCCTTTGGAGTACTTC; CDR3: CSARLRDRPPLEYF
J: TRBJ1-5; size: few; D: TRBD1; V: TRBV12-3/TRBV12-4; DNA: TGTGCCAGCAGTCAACCCGGGACAGGGGGTTTGTGGCCCCAGCATTTT; CDR3: CASSQPGTGGLWPQHF
J: TRBJ1-6; size: -; D: TRBD1; V: TRBV20-1; DNA: TGCAGTCCTTGGGGACAGAATTCACCCCTCCACTTT; CDR3: CSPWGQNSPLHF
J: TRBJ2-5; size: -; D: TRBD1; V: TRBV5-1; DNA: TGCGCCAGCAGCGACGGGGCCGGGACAGCACAAGAGACCCAGTACTTC; CDR3: CASSDGAGTAQETQYF
J: TRBJ1-3; size: -; D: -; V: TRBV7-9; DNA: TGTGCCAGCAGCTTAGTGGTTGGGCCCTCTGGAAACACCATATATTTT; CDR3: CASSLVVGPSGNTIYF
J: TRBJ1-5; size: -; D: TRBD1; V: TRBV5-1; DNA: TGCGCCAGCAGCGGGGGACAGGGACGATCACCCCAGCATTTT; CDR3: CASSGGQGRSPQHF
J: TRBJ1-6; size: many; D: -; V: TRBV7-8; DNA: TGTGCCAGCAGCTTTGCACAGGAAAATTCACCCCTCCACTTT; CDR3: CASSFAQENSPLHF
J: TRBJ1-2; size: -; D: -; V: TRBV2; DNA: TGTGCCAGCAGCCAAGAAGGACGGCCCTATGGCTACACCTTC; CDR3: CASSQEGRPYGYTF
J: TRBJ1-4; size: -; D: -; V: TRBV5-1; DNA: TGCGCCAGCAGCTTGGCCCCTGTTGAGGCGGATGAAAAACTGTTTTTT; CDR3: CASSLAPVEADEKLFF
J: TRBJ1-4; size: -; D: TRBD1; V: TRBV7-2; DNA: TGTGCCAGCAGCTTAATCCCGGGACAGGGAGAAAAACTGTTTTTT; CDR3: CASSLIPGQGEKLFF
J: TRBJ2-5; size: few; D: -; V: TRBV6-1; DNA: TGTGCCAGCAGTGGCCTGGAATGGGGGCCCCTCCAAGAGACCCAGTACTTC; CDR3: CASSGLEWGPLQETQYF
J: TRBJ1-6; size: -; D: TRBD1; V: TRBV10-3; DNA: TGTGCCATCAGTGAGCTTCCGGGACAGGATAATTCACCCCTCCACTTT; CDR3: CAISELPGQDNSPLHF
J: TRBJ1-1; size: -; D: -; V: TRBV20-1; DNA: TGCAGTGCTGGGAATTTGGTCACTGAAGCTTTCTTT; CDR3: CSAGNLVTEAFF
J: TRBJ1-4; size: few; D: TRBD1; V: TRBV7-9; DNA: TGTGCCAGCAGCAGCCGGACAGGCTCCTCCTTTAATGAAAAACTGTTTTTT; CDR3: CASSSRTGSSFNEKLFF
J: TRBJ1-1; size: few; D: TRBD1; V: TRBV20-1; DNA: TGCAGTGCTAGAGTCGGGACAGACTTGAACACTGAAGCTTTCTTT; CDR3: CSARVGTDLNTEAFF
J: TRBJ2-6; size: -; D: -; V: TRBV7-3; DNA: TGTGCCAGCATCCTGACCGACTTGGACTCTGGGGCCAACGTCCTGACTTTC; CDR3: CASILTDLDSGANVLTF
J: TRBJ2-7; size: -; D: -; V: TRBV20-1; DNA: TGCAGTGCTGCTATGACAGGGACTGGGCGCTACGAGCAGTACTTC; CDR3: CSAAMTGTGRYEQYF
J: TRBJ2-7; size: -; D: -; V: TRBV12-3/TRBV12-4; DNA: TGTGCCAGCAGTCCAGGACAGATCAGTATCGGGTACGAGCAGTACTTC; CDR3: CASSPGQISIGYEQYF
J: TRBJ1-1; size: -; D: TRBD1; V: TRBV5-1; DNA: TGCGCCAGCAGCAGCGGGACAGTTTCGAACACTGAAGCTTTCTTT; CDR3: CASSSGTVSNTEAFF
J: TRBJ2-7; size: -; D: -; V: TRBV7-9; DNA: TGTGCCAGCAGCTTAGGCGGGGAGAGAGATTACGAGCAGTACTTC; CDR3: CASSLGGERDYEQYF
J: TRBJ1-2; size: -; D: TRBD1; V: TRBV2; DNA: TGTGCCAGCAGTGAGACAGGGGGGTCGGGTGGCTACACCTTC; CDR3: CASSETGGSGGYTF
J: TRBJ1-2; size: few; D: -; V: TRBV7-9; DNA: TGTGCCAGCAGCGCACCGAACAGCGGGGCAAACTATGGCTACACCTTC; CDR3: CASSAPNSGANYGYTF
J: TRBJ1-2; size: -; D: -; V: TRBV24-1; DNA: TGTGCCACCAGTGGAGGGGATGGCTACACCTTC; CDR3: CATSGGDGYTF
J: TRBJ2-1; size: -; D: TRBD2; V: TRBV7-2; DNA: TGTGCCAGCAGCTTCGGCGGGAGGGTCAATGAGCAGTTCTTC; CDR3: CASSFGGRVNEQFF
J: TRBJ2-5; size: -; D: -; V: TRBV7-9; DNA: TGTGCCAGCAGCTTAGTCTTCCGGGGACAAGAGACCCAGTACTTC; CDR3: CASSLVFRGQETQYF
J: TRBJ1-3; size: few; D: -; V: TRBV7-2; DNA: TGTGCCAGCAGCTTGTGGGGGGACCACTCTGGAAACACCATATATTTT; CDR3: CASSLWGDHSGNTIYF